This TCR beta chain was recovered during a study of shared clonotypes between healthy human individuals (TCRdb year 2020). For context, the study as a whole: Two women and a few men aged 18 to 49 years were included in the cohort. Per donor, three plates each were used for CD4 naive and CD4 memory, two for CD8 naive, and one for CD8 memory. To estimate repertoire size and how much clonotype sharing occurs between individuals, the study deeply sequenced the blood TCR repertoires of five healthy adults. To increase sequencing depth and limit assay-specific biases, TCR repertoire library preparation and sequencing were carried out by different laboratories using diverse techniques. Per donor, leukapheresis produced somewhere between about 0.9 and 9.5 billion PBMCs.

The CDR1 and CDR2 encoded by the germline V gene are SGHAT and FQNNGV. Reading from cysteine to phenylalanine, the CDR3 counts 14 amino acids. The DNA shown is the 42-base CDR3, in frame from base 1. V loses 5 bases at its end and J loses 2 bases; junction bases beyond the gene matches: 6. For the CD8 naive samples, CD45RO-negative cells were positively selected for CCR7, yielding a CD45RA+CCR7+ population from which TemRA cells were excluded. Donors were healthy HIV-negative adults with no recently reported acute infections or vaccinations. All donors were Caucasian adults living in Nashville, Tennessee, USA. After blood collection by leukapheresis, PBMCs were isolated using Ficoll-Histopaque density gradient centrifugation and then cryopreserved in the vapor phase of liquid nitrogen. Analytical flow cytometry was used to check the purity and quantity of each magnetically sorted T cell population. Each sorted fraction had its genomic DNA isolated and then quantified by UV absorbance on a Nanodrop 2000c.

TCR CDR3 regions were amplified from genomic DNA by multiplex PCR using the deep immunoSEQ assay. For each cell subset, the extracted genomic DNA was distributed evenly across all wells of several immunoSEQ 96-well plates, and each plate served as one replicate. For sorted subsets, about 0.2 ug genomic DNA, equal to about 30,000 T cell genomes, was loaded into each replicate PCR. Purified libraries were measured with a Qubit 3.0 fluorometer, size-checked on a Bioanalyzer 2100, and measured again with the KAPA Library Quantification kit. Every immunoSEQ 96-well plate was sequenced on a dedicated single-read 150-cycle Illumina NextSeq 550 flow cell. In the original analysis: The immunoSEQ output contained only junctional sequences without quality scores, so filtering could not match that applied to full-length reads. To assign V/J genes and CDR3, sequences were annotated against IMGT germline references using PyIR, a Python wrapper for IgBLAST v1.9. Any read was removed if the V/J assignment was weak (E-value above 1e-6), the CDR3 was missing, or the read contained stop codons, out-of-frame junctions, or ambiguous translated residues. V3J clonotypes were defined as sequences sharing the same inferred V gene, J gene, and CDR3 amino acid sequence. Percentage overlap between repertoires was calculated by dividing the number of shared unique clonotypes by the size of the smaller repertoire. Richness of each repertoire was evaluated using RTK rarefaction, the Chao1 estimator, and Recon v2.1 estimates of unobserved clonotypes. For all TCRbeta clonotypes obtained by the gDNA method from four donors, generation probabilities were computed with OLGA. TCRdb stores this immuneACCESS table with in-frame sequences only. Part of the clones is absent; in the studies checked, under half of the shortfall reflects unresolved V genes, and no reason is known for the rest. V and J calls and clone size are copied from that table; D and trimming were computed from the DNA. In this sample the table shows about 2.1 million clones, 80% to 95% of which occur a single time. The ten largest clones take up under 2% of the sample.

Study-level results and caveats: Compared with non-shared clonotypes, clonotypes shared by all four sorted-subset donors had higher generation probabilities. Incomplete sequencing was indicated by rarefaction of sorted-subset datasets, despite the large sequencing depth. The small number of donors limited the genetic and exposure-history diversity represented. Only blood was sampled, and tissue TCR repertoires likely differ from those in blood. Across several donors, about 5.2% of naive CD4, roughly 3.8% of naive CD8, approximately 2.5% of memory CD4, and about 0.44% of memory CD8 clonotypes were shared. Based on pairwise subsampling, the degree of clonotype sharing among donors was expected to be affected by sequencing depth. Naive subsets generally had larger estimated clonotype richness than memory subsets did.

This clone occurred once. There is no known antigen for this receptor. No base-level quality is on record; no much larger clone is a single base apart. In this chain, TRBV11-2 is recombined with TRBJ2-7; the central 7 bases match TRBD2. The clonotype comes from a man aged 18 to 29 in good health. Some clones in this sample may be carry-over from other donors' samples. The sequencing input was naive CD8+ T cells from PBMCs. Sample cell subset or site, as interpreted from the label and publication: CD45RA+CCR7+. The DNA is TGTGCCAGCAGCCCCTCTGGGGGGGCCTACGAGCAGTACTTC. Its protein product is CASSPSGGAYEQYF.